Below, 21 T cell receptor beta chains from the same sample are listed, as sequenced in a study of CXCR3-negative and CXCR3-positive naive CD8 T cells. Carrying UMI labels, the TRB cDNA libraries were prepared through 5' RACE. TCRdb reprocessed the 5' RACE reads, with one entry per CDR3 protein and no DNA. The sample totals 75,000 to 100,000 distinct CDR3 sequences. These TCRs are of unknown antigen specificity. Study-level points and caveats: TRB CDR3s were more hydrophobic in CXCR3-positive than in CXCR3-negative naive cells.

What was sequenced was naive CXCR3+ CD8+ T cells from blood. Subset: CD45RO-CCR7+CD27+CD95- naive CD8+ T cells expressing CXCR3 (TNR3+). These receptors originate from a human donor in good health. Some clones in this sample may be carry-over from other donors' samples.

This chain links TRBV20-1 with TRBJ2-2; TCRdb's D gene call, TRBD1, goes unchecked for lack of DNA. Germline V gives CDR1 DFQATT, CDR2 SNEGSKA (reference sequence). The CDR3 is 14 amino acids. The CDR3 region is CSAQLGQAPGELFF.

CDR3 sequence reads: CASSHMGQGAAYEQYF. This chain uses TRBV5-6 with TRBJ2-7; the TCRdb D gene call, TRBD1, has no DNA to confirm it. This CDR3 comprises 16 residues. Germline loops: CDR1 SGHDT, CDR2 YYEEEE.

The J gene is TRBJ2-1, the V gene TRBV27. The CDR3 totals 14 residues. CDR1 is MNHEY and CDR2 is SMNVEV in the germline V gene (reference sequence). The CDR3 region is CASSFLQSGNEQFF.

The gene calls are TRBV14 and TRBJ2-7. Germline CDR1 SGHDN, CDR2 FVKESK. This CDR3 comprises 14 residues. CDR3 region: CASSPITSAYEQYF.

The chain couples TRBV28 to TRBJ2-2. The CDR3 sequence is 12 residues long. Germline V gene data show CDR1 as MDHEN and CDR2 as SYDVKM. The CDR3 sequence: CASKEYTGELFF.

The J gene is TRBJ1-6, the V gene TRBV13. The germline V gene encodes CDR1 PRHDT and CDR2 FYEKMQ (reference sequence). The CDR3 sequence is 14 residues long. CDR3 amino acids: CASSFPSRNTPLHF.

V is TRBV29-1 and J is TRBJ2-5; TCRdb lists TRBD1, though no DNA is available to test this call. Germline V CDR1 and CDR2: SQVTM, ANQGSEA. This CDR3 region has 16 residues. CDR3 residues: CSVEDKTGVIQETQYF. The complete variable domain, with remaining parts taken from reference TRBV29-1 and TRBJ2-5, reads SAVISQKPSRDICQRGTSLTIQCQVDSQVTMMFWYRQQPGQSLTLIATANQGSEATYESGFVIDKFPISRPNLTFSTLTVSNMSPEDSSIYLCSVEDKTGVIQETQYFGPGTRLLVL.

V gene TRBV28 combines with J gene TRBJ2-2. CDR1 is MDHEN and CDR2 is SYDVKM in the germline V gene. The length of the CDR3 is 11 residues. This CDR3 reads CASSSVGELFF.

The CDR3 reads CASGTGYNSYNEQFF. The rearrangement links TRBV12-5 to TRBJ2-1; the D gene TCRdb calls, TRBD1, cannot be checked with no DNA. This CDR3 has 15 residues. Germline values: CDR1 LGHNT, CDR2 FRNRAP.

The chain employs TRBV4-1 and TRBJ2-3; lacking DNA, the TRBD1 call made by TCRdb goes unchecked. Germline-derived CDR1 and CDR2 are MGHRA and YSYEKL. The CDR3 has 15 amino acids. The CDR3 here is CASSPTIRDTDTQYF.

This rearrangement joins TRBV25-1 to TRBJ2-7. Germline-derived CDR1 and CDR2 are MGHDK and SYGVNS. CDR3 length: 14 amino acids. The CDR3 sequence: CASSEPGFSYEQYF.

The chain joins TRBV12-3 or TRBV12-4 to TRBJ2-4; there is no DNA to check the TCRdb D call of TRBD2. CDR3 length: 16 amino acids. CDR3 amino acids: CASSGDLALAKNIQYF.

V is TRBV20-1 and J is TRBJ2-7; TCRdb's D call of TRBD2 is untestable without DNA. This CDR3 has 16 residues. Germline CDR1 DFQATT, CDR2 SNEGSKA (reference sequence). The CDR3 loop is CSARALTSGRAYEQYF.

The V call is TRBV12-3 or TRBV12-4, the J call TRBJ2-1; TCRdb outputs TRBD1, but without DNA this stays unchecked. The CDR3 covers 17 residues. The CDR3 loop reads CASSLPKTITGGNEQFF.

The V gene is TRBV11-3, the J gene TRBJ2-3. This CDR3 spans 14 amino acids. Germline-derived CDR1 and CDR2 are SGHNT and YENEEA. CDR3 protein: CASSAYSSTDTQYF.

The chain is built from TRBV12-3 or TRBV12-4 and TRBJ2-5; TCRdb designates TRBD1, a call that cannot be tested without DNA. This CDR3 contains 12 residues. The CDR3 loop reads CASSAGEETQYF.

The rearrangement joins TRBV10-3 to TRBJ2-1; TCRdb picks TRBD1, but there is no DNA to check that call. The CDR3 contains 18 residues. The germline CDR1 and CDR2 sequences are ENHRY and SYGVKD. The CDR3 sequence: CAISRASDSLSSYNEQFF.

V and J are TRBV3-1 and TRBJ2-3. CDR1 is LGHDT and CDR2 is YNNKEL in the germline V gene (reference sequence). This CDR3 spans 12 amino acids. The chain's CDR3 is CASSQGTDTQYF.

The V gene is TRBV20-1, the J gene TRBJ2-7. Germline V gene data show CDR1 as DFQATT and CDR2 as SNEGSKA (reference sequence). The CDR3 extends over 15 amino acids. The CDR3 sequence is CSARFPSGDHYEQYF.

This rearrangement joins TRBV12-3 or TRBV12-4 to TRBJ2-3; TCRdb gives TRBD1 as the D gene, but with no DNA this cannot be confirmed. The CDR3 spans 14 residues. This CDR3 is CASNRGQGADTQYF.

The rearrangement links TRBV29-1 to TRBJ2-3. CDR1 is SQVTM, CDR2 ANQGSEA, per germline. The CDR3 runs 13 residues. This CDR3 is CSADRLLADTQYF.